Following are 6 T cell receptor beta chains from one sample sequenced in a study of shared clonotypes between healthy human individuals. The assay was immunoSEQ multiplex PCR, and TCRdb's table has in-frame clones only and misses some. The sample comprises about 2.4 million clones, over 85% of which are singletons, and 0.13% to 0.15% rests with the top ten. Sample: naive CD4+ T cells sorted from blood. Regarding subset: CD45RA+ positively selected. The origin of the receptors is a man aged 18 to 30 in good health.

About this clone itself: The sample carries other DNA sequences with the same CDR3. The chain recombines TRBV7-9 with TRBJ2-3; no reliable D call. Germline values: CDR1 SEHNR, CDR2 FQNEAQ (reference sequence). This CDR3 contains 12 residues. The ends were cut back, 2 bases at V and 6 bases at J, with 6 bases in the middle. The CDR3 nucleotides read TGTGCCAGCAGCTTATCTGGGGATACGCAGTATTTT. Residues: CASSLSGDTQYF.

V is TRBV6-1 and J is TRBJ1-6; D is perhaps TRBD1 (6 bases). The CDR3 sequence is 16 residues long. The germline gives CDR1 MNHNS, CDR2 SASEGT. Between the trimmed V and J ends, which lost 4 bases and 0 bases, there was a span of 10 bases. For the CDR3, the DNA is TGTGCCAGCAGTGGACAGGCTAGCTCCTATAATTCACCCCTCCACTTT. Encoded protein: CASSGQASSYNSPLHF.

This rearrangement joins TRBV18 to TRBJ1-2, with unresolved D. Germline loops: CDR1 KGHSH, CDR2 LQKENI. The CDR3 has 14 residues. V gave up 2 bases and J gave up 6 bases, with 13 bases separating them. The CDR3 spells CASSPGEFRNGYTF. DNA of the CDR3: TGTGCCAGCTCACCAGGGGAGTTCAGGAATGGCTACACCTTC. Supplemented by reference TRBV18 and TRBJ1-2, the full variable domain reads NAGVMQNPRHLVRRRGQEARLRCSPMKGHSHVYWYRQLPEEGLKFMVYLQKENIIDESGMPKERFSAEFPKEGPSILRIQQVVRGDSAAYFCASSPGEFRNGYTFGSGTRLTVV.

The chain employs TRBV7-8 and TRBJ1-3; the D is unclear. Germline V gives CDR1 SGHVS, CDR2 FQNEAQ. V was cut by 6 bases and J by 2 bases, with 17 bases left in between. CDR3 length: 16 residues. The CDR3 DNA is TGTGCCAGCAGGGATGGGTGGGGATACCCTGGAAACACCATATATTTT. It specifies CASRDGWGYPGNTIYF.

V is TRBV9 and J is TRBJ2-3; possibly TRBD1 for D (6 bases). The CDR3 loop spans 14 amino acids. V was clipped by 5 bases and J by 2 bases, with 12 bases between them. Germline V CDR1 and CDR2: SGDLS, YYNGEE. As DNA, the CDR3 is TGTGCCAGCAGGGGGGCATGGGACACAGATACGCAGTATTTT. It yields the protein CASRGAWDTDTQYF.

Worth noting for this clone: This specimen includes other DNA sequences encoding the same CDR3. The V gene is TRBV6-1, the J gene TRBJ1-5; 9 bases match TRBD1. The CDR3 sequence is 14 residues long. J gave up 3 bases and V 6 bases, and 3 bases lay outside the gene matches. Germline CDR1 is MNHNS and CDR2 is SASEGT. The CDR3 nucleotides are TGTGCCAGCAGGGGACAGGGAAACAATCAGCCCCAGCATTTT. This encodes CASRGQGNNQPQHF.